The T cell receptor beta chain described here comes from a study of cytomegalovirus exposure and HLA in healthy donors. Study-wide background: Researchers found that roughly 80% of 398 genotyped donors fell within the Caucasian-associated ancestry cluster. The study, taken as a whole, reports: Immune exposure information comprised only CMV serostatus.

Per the germline V gene, CDR1 is SGDLS and CDR2 is YYNGEE. Trimming at V came to 4 bases and at J to 4 bases, leaving 4 bases not matched to a gene. The CDR3 consists of 14 residues. Points on this clone: The antigen is unknown.

PCR involved 60 Vbeta and 13 Jbeta primers. The method was immunoSEQ multiplex PCR; TCRdb's version includes in-frame clones alone and lacks a portion of them. The table lists about 160,000 clones, about 80% of them singletons. The origin of this receptor is a young man in good health and CMV-seropositive. The chain links TRBV9 to TRBJ1-1; 10 nucleotides match TRBD1. Sequences were obtained from PBMCs. The CDR3 here is CASSPRQGATEAFF. The CDR3 DNA reads TGTGCCAGCAGCCCCCGACAGGGGGCCACTGAAGCTTTCTTT. Full variable domain (rest looked up from reference TRBV9 and TRBJ1-1): DSGVTQTPKHLITATGQRVTLRCSPRSGDLSVYWYQQSLDQGLQFLIQYYNGEERAKGNILERFSAQQFPDLHSELNLSSLELGDSALYFCASSPRQGATEAFFGQGTRLTVV.